A selection of T cell receptor beta chains follows, all from one sample in a study of T cells after yellow fever vaccination. Via MiXCR, TCRdb re-called the 5' RACE reads, giving one row per CDR3 protein. This table has some 400,000 distinct CDR3 sequences, around 19% appearing once. Sequenced material: PBMCs, taken before the yellow fever booster vaccination. The receptors originated from a man between 18 and 29 years old who received the YFV17D yellow fever vaccine. Both conserved end residues are trimmed from each CDR3. The order of the fields is CDR3 protein, V gene, J gene.

CDR3aa: ASSFGPEAF
v_gene: TRBV7-9
j_gene: TRBJ1-1

CDR3aa: ASSYRQGNQPQH
v_gene: TRBV6-5
j_gene: TRBJ1-5

CDR3aa: ASSASGEGTDTQY
v_gene: TRBV5-1
j_gene: TRBJ2-3

CDR3aa: ASSTEGALNEQF
v_gene: TRBV11-2
j_gene: TRBJ2-1

CDR3aa: ASSGMGGTGELF
v_gene: TRBV7-2
j_gene: TRBJ2-2

CDR3aa: ASSANKATDTQY
v_gene: TRBV9
j_gene: TRBJ2-3

CDR3aa: AIRTLGASGGSTDTQY
v_gene: TRBV10-3
j_gene: TRBJ2-3

CDR3aa: ASSRRGAQRGNEQF
v_gene: TRBV14
j_gene: TRBJ2-1

CDR3aa: ASSLRRAYEQY
v_gene: TRBV7-2
j_gene: TRBJ2-7

CDR3aa: ASSFGGPATDTQY
v_gene: TRBV7-9
j_gene: TRBJ2-3